The 27 T cell receptor beta chains in this list originate from one sample, sequenced in a study of blood T cell repertoires in COVID-19. Only in-frame clones appear in the TCRdb table, and some are missing; sequencing was by immunoSEQ multiplex PCR. The repertoire consists of under 200,000 clones, with 70% to 90% occurring once and the leading ten covering around 0.76%. Sample: peripheral blood. The receptor set was obtained from a woman aged 70 to 79 with acute or convalescent COVID-19.

V gene TRBV7-6 combines with J gene TRBJ2-3, with D possibly being TRBD2 (6 bases). The CDR3 is made up of 15 amino acids. Germline values: CDR1 SGHVS, CDR2 FNYEAQ. Trimming took off 5 bases at V and 4 bases at J, with 16 bases between the two ends. The CDR3 loop is CASSPTSFRADTQYF. The CDR3 coding sequence is TGTGCCAGCAGCCCGACTAGTTTCCGGGCAGATACGCAGTATTTT.

The J gene is TRBJ1-5, the V gene TRBV6-6; possible D gene TRBD1, 6 bases. The CDR3 has 16 residues. Trimming left V 3 bases short and J 2 bases short, with 14 bases between. CDR1 is MNHNY and CDR2 is SVGAGI in the germline V gene (reference sequence). CDR3 DNA: TGTGCCAGCAGTTATACAGGGACGGGTGGCAATCAGCCCCAGCATTTT. Its protein is CASSYTGTGGNQPQHF.

J is TRBJ2-2 and V is TRBV28; 10 nucleotides match TRBD2. CDR1 and CDR2 from the germline V gene are MDHEN and SYDVKM. The ends lost 6 bases at V and 5 bases at J; junction bases unmatched: 12. This CDR3 is 17 amino acids long. The CDR3: CASSSPRGLALTGELFF. CDR3 bases: TGTGCCAGCAGCTCGCCCCGGGGACTAGCGTTAACCGGGGAGCTGTTTTTT.

The chain links TRBV28 to TRBJ1-1, with 9 bases fitting TRBD1. V shed 2 bases, J shed 1 base, and the junction held 5 bases outside the gene matches. Germline V CDR1 and CDR2: MDHEN, SYDVKM. This CDR3 is 16 amino acids long. Written as DNA, the CDR3 is TGTGCCAGCAGTTTAGGCACAGGGGGCGGGAACACTGAAGCTTTCTTT. As protein: CASSLGTGGGNTEAFF.

The V and J genes are TRBV7-6 and TRBJ2-5, with TRBD2 as a possible D gene (5 bases). CDR3 length: 14 residues. Germline CDR1 SGHVS, CDR2 FNYEAQ. Trimming removed 0 bases at V and 4 bases at J, with 9 bases between. CDR3 nucleotide sequence: TGTGCCAGCAGCTTAGCGGGAGTGGGAGAGACCCAGTACTTC. This translates into CASSLAGVGETQYF. The complete variable domain, with remaining parts taken from reference TRBV7-6 and TRBJ2-5, reads GAGVSQSPRYKVTKRGQDVALRCDPISGHVSLYWYRQALGQGPEFLTYFNYEAQQDKSGLPNDRFSAERPEGSISTLTIQRTEQRDSAMYRCASSLAGVGETQYFGPGTRLLVL.

This clone has a handful of counts. The chain uses TRBV15 and TRBJ2-7; TRBD1 agrees at 10 bases. The CDR3 totals 16 residues. Germline values: CDR1 LNHNV, CDR2 YYDKDF (reference sequence). The trim removed 0 bases at V and 2 bases at J, leaving 4 bases unmatched. DNA for the CDR3: TGTGCCACCAGCAGAGACCGACAGGGGGCTGCCTACGAGCAGTACTTC. Protein sequence: CATSRDRQGAAYEQYF. Full variable domain (outside the CDR3, taken from reference TRBV15 and TRBJ2-7): DAMVIQNPRYQVTQFGKPVTLSCSQTLNHNVMYWYQQKSSQAPKLLFHYYDKDFNNEADTPDNFQSRRPNTSFCFLDIRSPGLGDTAMYLCATSRDRQGAAYEQYFGPGTRLTVT.

The V gene is TRBV29-1, the J gene TRBJ2-5, with TRBD2 identical over 15 bases. Trimming cost V 6 bases and J 7 bases; bases outside gene matches: 9. Looked up from germline, CDR1 is SQVTM and CDR2 is ANQGSEA. This CDR3 is 15 amino acids long. The CDR3 DNA follows: TGCAGCGTCGATAGGGGACTAGCGGGAGGAGGGACCCAGTACTTC. This translates into CSVDRGLAGGGTQYF.

The J gene is TRBJ1-1, the V gene TRBV5-6; 8 bases are a match to TRBD1. The germline V gene has CDR1 SGHDT and CDR2 YYEEEE. The V gene end was trimmed by 4 bases and the J gene end by 3 bases; junction bases not matched to a gene: 11. The CDR3 contains 16 residues. As DNA, the CDR3 is TGTGCCAGCAGCCCAGAGACAGGGGCTTACGACACTGAAGCTTTCTTT. It is translated as CASSPETGAYDTEAFF.

The J gene is TRBJ1-6, the V gene TRBV5-1; TRBD1 agrees at 9 bases. The CDR3 is 15 amino acids. Unmatched junction bases numbered 0, after V lost 0 bases and J lost 5 bases. Germline V gene data show CDR1 as SGHRS and CDR2 as YFSETQ. In DNA, the CDR3 is TGCGCCAGCAGCTTGGGGACAGGGGATAATTCACCCCTCCACTTT. It codes for CASSLGTGDNSPLHF.

This clone was seen only a few times. The V call is TRBV28, the J call TRBJ1-1, with 9 bases that match TRBD1. The germline V gene encodes CDR1 MDHEN and CDR2 SYDVKM. The CDR3 covers 15 residues. V lost 10 bases to trimming and J lost 4 bases; unmatched junction nucleotides: 13. CDR3 nucleotide sequence: TGTGCCAACTCTATGGGACAGGGACCAGGCACTGAAGCTTTCTTT. It yields the protein CANSMGQGPGTEAFF.

The CDR3 protein is CASSSPVNTEAFF. CDR3 in DNA: TGTGCCAGCAGCTCCCCAGTGAACACTGAAGCTTTCTTT. The chain carries TRBV7-3 and TRBJ1-1; no firm D call. In germline, CDR1 is SGHTA, CDR2 FQGTGA. Trimming pared 4 bases from V and 0 bases from J, leaving 6 bases between. The CDR3 totals 13 residues.

The chain's CDR3 is CASSRTGTPLHF. Here the CDR3 DNA reads TGTGCCAGCAGCCGGACAGGGACACCCCTCCACTTT. The J gene is TRBJ1-6, the V gene TRBV7-2, with TRBD1 matching over 8 bases. After removal of 5 bases from V and 11 bases from J, the junction contained 2 bases not matched to a gene. In germline, CDR1 is SGHTA, CDR2 FQGNSA. The CDR3 covers 12 residues.

The chain uses TRBV29-1 and TRBJ2-7; TRBD1 agrees at 8 bases. This CDR3 is 13 amino acids long. The junction had 4 bases not matched to a gene; V was cut back by 3 bases and J by 3 bases. Germline V gives CDR1 SQVTM, CDR2 ANQGSEA. In DNA form, the CDR3 reads TGCAGCGTTGACCAGGGGGCAGGCTACGAGCAGTACTTC. Its protein product is CSVDQGAGYEQYF.

The rearrangement links TRBV19 to TRBJ1-2; no clear D gene. In germline, CDR1 is LNHDA, CDR2 SQIVND (reference sequence). Trimming removed 5 bases at V and 0 bases at J, with 7 bases between. The CDR3 loop spans 13 amino acids. CDR3 DNA: TGTGCCAGTAGTCCCGGGACTAACTATGGCTACACCTTC. It encodes CASSPGTNYGYTF.

This clone was found once. The chain has TRBV6-1 and TRBJ1-2; tentatively, D is TRBD1 (6 bases). The CDR3 runs to 14 residues. Trimming cost V 2 bases and J 4 bases, with 11 bases left between them. The germline gives CDR1 MNHNS, CDR2 SASEGT. The CDR3 is CASSEPGGFYGYTF. The CDR3, as DNA: TGTGCCAGCAGTGAACCGGGGGGCTTCTATGGCTACACCTTC.

The V and J genes are TRBV19 and TRBJ1-3; 7 positions match TRBD1. CDR1 is LNHDA, CDR2 SQIVND, per germline (reference sequence). V shed 3 bases and J 0 bases; nucleotides not matched to a gene: 2. This CDR3 has 15 amino acids. Here the CDR3 reads CASSMGQSSGNTIYF. CDR3 DNA sequence: TGTGCCAGTAGTATGGGACAGAGCTCTGGAAACACCATATATTTT.

The table lists this clone with a count of one. The rearrangement uses TRBV6-5 and TRBJ1-1; D is unresolved. The CDR3 totals 14 residues. Per germline, CDR1 MNHEY and CDR2 SVGAGI. V was pared by 5 bases and J by 10 bases, with 20 bases between. In DNA, the CDR3 is TGTGCCAGCAGTCCCACTCCGGGAAACCAAAGAGCTTTCTTT. Residues: CASSPTPGNQRAFF.

The chain uses TRBV6-5 and TRBJ2-5; TRBD2 might be the D (5 bases). V lost 8 bases and J 8 bases, leaving 12 bases between the germline ends. CDR1 MNHEY and CDR2 SVGAGI come from the germline V gene. CDR3 length: 11 amino acids. CDR3 in amino acids: CASGDYGTQYF. The CDR3 DNA sequence: TGTGCCAGCGGAGACTACGGAACCCAGTACTTC.

The chain joins TRBV19 to TRBJ1-2; D is unresolved. Trimming removed 0 bases from V and 5 bases from J, with 10 bases in between. The CDR3 has 14 residues. Germline CDR1 is LNHDA and CDR2 is SQIVND (reference sequence). Here the CDR3 reads CASSIDMRDYGYTF. CDR3 coding DNA: TGTGCCAGTAGTATAGATATGCGAGATTATGGCTACACCTTC.

This clone has more than one count but fewer than ten. Additional DNA sequences in this sample encode the identical CDR3. The genes are TRBV6-1 and TRBJ1-5, with 7 bases identical to TRBD1. The CDR3 spans 15 residues. Germline values: CDR1 MNHNS, CDR2 SASEGT. Trimming removed 0 bases from V and 5 bases from J; junction bases left unmatched: 4. In DNA, the CDR3 is TGTGCCAGCAGTGAAGCAGGGGGCAGGGATCAGCCCCAGCATTTT. Amino acid sequence: CASSEAGGRDQPQHF.

This clone was seen a single time. The chain links TRBV27 to TRBJ1-6, with 9 bases fitting TRBD1. This CDR3 has 15 residues. Germline CDR1 is MNHEY and CDR2 is SMNVEV (reference sequence). V shed 5 bases and J 5 bases; nucleotides not matched to a gene: 4. CDR3 sequence (DNA): TGTGCCAGCAGTCAACAGGGGGCGCATAATTCACCCCTCCACTTT. It yields the protein CASSQQGAHNSPLHF.

This sequence joins TRBV2 and TRBJ2-5, with 7 bases lining up with TRBD2. The CDR3 has 16 residues. Unmatched junction bases numbered 13, after V lost 7 bases and J lost 2 bases. Per germline, CDR1 SNHLY and CDR2 FYNNEI. The CDR3 nucleotides read TGTGCCAGCACCCCTTCGTCCGGGACTACTCAAGAGACCCAGTACTTC. Its translation is CASTPSSGTTQETQYF.

The gene calls are TRBV5-1 and TRBJ1-5; D is ambiguous. The CDR3 loop spans 15 amino acids. Germline loops: CDR1 SGHRS, CDR2 YFSETQ. Trimming removed 4 bases from V and 0 bases from J, with 11 bases in between. CDR3 region: CASSTTGNSNQPQHF. As DNA, the CDR3 is TGCGCCAGCAGCACAACCGGGAATAGCAATCAGCCCCAGCATTTT.

V gene TRBV19 combines with J gene TRBJ1-5, with D unclear. Germline V CDR1 and CDR2: LNHDA, SQIVND (reference sequence). The CDR3 has 17 amino acids. Between the trimmed V and J ends, which lost 2 bases and 4 bases, there was a span of 18 bases. The chain's CDR3 is CASSIIHASILNQPQHF. The CDR3 nucleotides read TGTGCCAGTAGTATAATTCACGCGTCGATCTTAAATCAGCCCCAGCATTTT.

The rearrangement links TRBV20-1 to TRBJ1-2, with 8 positions matching TRBD1. Germline CDR1 reads DFQATT; CDR2 reads SNEGSKA (reference sequence). This CDR3 has 15 residues. V dropped 3 bases and J dropped 8; count of bases not matched to a gene: 14. CDR3 nucleotide sequence: TGCAGTGCTAGTCTAGGGCAGGGGGCCGCGGGGGGCTACACCTTC. The encoded protein is CSASLGQGAAGGYTF.

The table lists this clone with a few counts. The CDR3: CASSVRDSMQPQHF. CDR3 sequence (DNA): TGTGCCAGTAGTGTTCGGGACAGCATGCAGCCCCAGCATTTT. This chain joins TRBV19 and TRBJ1-5, with TRBD1 matching over 7 bases. In germline, CDR1 is LNHDA, CDR2 SQIVND (reference sequence). The CDR3 is 14 residues long. J gave up 7 bases and V 5 bases, and 8 bases lay outside the gene matches. The variable domain in full, completed from reference TRBV19 and TRBJ1-5, reads DGGITQSPKYLFRKEGQNVTLSCEQNLNHDAMYWYRQDPGQGLRLIYYSQIVNDFQKGDIAEGYSVSREKKESFPLTVTSAQKNPTAFYLCASSVRDSMQPQHFGDGTRLSIL.

The chain has TRBV7-6 and TRBJ1-1, with 7 bases lining up with TRBD1. With 2 bases clipped from V and 3 bases from J, the junction kept 0 bases outside the gene matches. Looked up from germline, CDR1 is SGHVS and CDR2 is FNYEAQ. The CDR3 is made up of 13 amino acids. For the CDR3, the DNA is TGTGCCAGCAGCTTACAGGGGGACACTGAAGCTTTCTTT. Its protein product is CASSLQGDTEAFF.